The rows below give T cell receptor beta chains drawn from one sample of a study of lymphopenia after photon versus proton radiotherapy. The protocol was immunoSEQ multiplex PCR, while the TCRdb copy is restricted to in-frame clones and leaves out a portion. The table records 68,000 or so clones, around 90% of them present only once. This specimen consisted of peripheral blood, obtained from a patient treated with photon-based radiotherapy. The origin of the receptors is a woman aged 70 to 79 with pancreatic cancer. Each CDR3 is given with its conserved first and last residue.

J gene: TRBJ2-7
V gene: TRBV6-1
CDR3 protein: CASSEAEGTYYEQYF

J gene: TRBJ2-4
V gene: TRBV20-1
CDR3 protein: CSASLQNIQYF

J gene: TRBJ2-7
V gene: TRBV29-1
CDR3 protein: CSAREGGDEQYF

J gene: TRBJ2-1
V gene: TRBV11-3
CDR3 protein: CASSIRDTSAKEQFF

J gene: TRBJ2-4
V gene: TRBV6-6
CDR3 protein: CASSYDWLAKNIQYF

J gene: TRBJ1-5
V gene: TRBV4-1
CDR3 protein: CASSRGTGLNQPQHF

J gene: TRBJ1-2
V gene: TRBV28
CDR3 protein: CASSLGLDGGAYGYTF

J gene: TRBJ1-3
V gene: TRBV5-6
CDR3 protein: CASSLTSGNTIYF

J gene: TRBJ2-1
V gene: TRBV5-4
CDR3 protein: CASSLEEGYEQFF

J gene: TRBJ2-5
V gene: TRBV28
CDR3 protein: CASIGRSSGQWETQYF

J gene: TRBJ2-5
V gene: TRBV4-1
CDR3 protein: CASSQVGLWTQYF

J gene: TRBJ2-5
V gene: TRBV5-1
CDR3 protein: CASSSQETQYF

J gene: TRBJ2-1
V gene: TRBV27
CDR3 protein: CASSPLYRDEQFF

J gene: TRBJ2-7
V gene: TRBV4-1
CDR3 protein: CASSQVGVLAYEQYF

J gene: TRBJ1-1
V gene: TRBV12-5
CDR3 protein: CASGTGGSLTEAFF

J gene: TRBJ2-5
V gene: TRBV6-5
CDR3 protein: CASSYQDPGWETQYF

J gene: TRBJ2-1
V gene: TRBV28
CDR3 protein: CASSPVHLPGYNEQFF

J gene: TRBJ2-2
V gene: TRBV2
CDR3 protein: CASSEFRVKGTGELFF

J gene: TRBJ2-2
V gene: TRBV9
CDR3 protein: CASSAQSTSGELFF

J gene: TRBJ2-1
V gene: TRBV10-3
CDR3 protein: CAISVSSGDLSYNEQFF

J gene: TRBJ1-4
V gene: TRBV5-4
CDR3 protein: CASSSQGEKLFF

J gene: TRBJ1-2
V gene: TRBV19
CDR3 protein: CASSDRPNIGYGYTF

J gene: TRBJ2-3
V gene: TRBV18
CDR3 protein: CASSLGRQGEFFTDTQYF

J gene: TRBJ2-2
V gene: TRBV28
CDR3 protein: CASRAGGGNTGELFF

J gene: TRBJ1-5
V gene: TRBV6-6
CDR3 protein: CASSYSTNQPQHF

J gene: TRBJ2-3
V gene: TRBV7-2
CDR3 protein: CASSPDSLGTDTQYF

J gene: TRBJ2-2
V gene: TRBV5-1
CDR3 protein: CASSPWTGRAGELFF

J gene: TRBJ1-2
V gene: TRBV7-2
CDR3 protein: CASRDVGGGGGGYTF

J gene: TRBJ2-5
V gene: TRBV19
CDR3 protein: CASSPTGRETQYF

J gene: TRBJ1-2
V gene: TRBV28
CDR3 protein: CASRTNYGYTF

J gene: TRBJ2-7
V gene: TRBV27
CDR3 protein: CASSVSSANYEQYF

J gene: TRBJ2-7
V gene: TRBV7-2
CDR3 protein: CASSFITGTGYEQYF

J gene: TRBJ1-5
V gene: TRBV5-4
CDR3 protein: CASSLVGQPQHF

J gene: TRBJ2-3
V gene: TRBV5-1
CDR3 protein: CASSLGGTGVLYTQYF

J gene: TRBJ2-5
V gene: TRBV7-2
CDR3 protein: CASSLTSGKEETQYF